The clone carrying this T cell receptor beta chain was counted only a few times. Per the germline V gene, CDR1 is SGHAT and CDR2 is FQNNGV. The CDR3 length is 20 residues. V trimming: 5 bases; J trimming: 0 bases; junction bases outside the gene matches: 15. From the 5' RACE reads, TCRdb called clonotypes with MiXCR, one entry per CDR3 protein. The top ten clones hold under 15% of a sample with some 440,000 distinct CDR3 sequences, approximately 23% of them seen once. The data derive from a study of T-cell memory formation after mild COVID-19. This chain links TRBV11-2 with TRBJ2-3, with 12 bases that match TRBD2. The TCR was taken from an adult woman who had mild COVID-19 (a few samples of this study predate the infection). Cell type and time point are not known. Sequenced sample: PBMCs or a T cell subset sorted from them (not recorded which). CDR3 sequence reads: CASSQPPLWTSGISTDTQYF. In nucleotides, the CDR3 is TGTGCCAGCAGCCAACCCCCCTTGTGGACTAGCGGGATAAGCACAGATACGCAGTATTTT.